The 5 T cell receptor beta chains presented below share a single source sample, sequenced in a study of breast tumors, draining lymph nodes, adjacent tissues. The lymph nodes were axillary draining lymph nodes from breast cancer patients. One entry per CDR3 protein, called by TCRdb with MiXCR from the multiplex PCR reads. Of 85,000 to 130,000 distinct CDR3 sequences listed, about 31% are singletons. The sequenced sample was axillary lymph node tissue. All receptors derive from a female donor with breast cancer. Some clones in this sample may be carry-over from other donors' samples.

This clonotype was seen at least ten times. The rearrangement joins TRBV20-1 to TRBJ2-7; tentatively, D is TRBD2 (7 bases). CDR1 is DFQATT and CDR2 is SNEGSKA in the germline V gene (reference sequence). Between the trimmed V and J ends, which lost 6 bases and 2 bases, there was a span of 17 bases. The CDR3 totals 14 residues. The CDR3 sequence is CSARDGGLAYEQYF. CDR3 in DNA: TGCAGTGCCAGGGACGGGGGGCTCGCCTACGAGCAGTACTTC.

This clonotype was detected many times. The chain's CDR3 is CASSDRPSSYEQYF. In DNA, the CDR3 is TGTGCCAGCAGTGATCGGCCGAGCTCCTACGAGCAGTACTTC. This chain links TRBV6-1 with TRBJ2-7; D remains ambiguous. Germline values: CDR1 MNHNS, CDR2 SASEGT. Trimming took 3 bases from V and 0 from J, leaving 9 bases between them. There are 14 residues in the CDR3.

There are many counts of this clonotype. This chain connects TRBV10-3 to TRBJ2-3, with a possible D match to TRBD1 (6 bases). CDR1 and CDR2 from the germline V gene are ENHRY and SYGVKD. Trimming cost V 4 bases and J 0 bases, with 14 bases left between them. The CDR3 is 16 amino acids. The CDR3 sequence is CAISGDRGRSTDTQYF. The CDR3 DNA sequence: TGTGCCATCAGTGGGGATAGGGGGAGAAGCACAGATACGCAGTATTTT.

This clonotype was seen many times. Given a much more abundant clone one base away, this may be a read error. The rearrangement links TRBV9 to TRBJ1-2; 10 nucleotides align to TRBD1. Germline-derived CDR1 and CDR2 are SGDLS and YYNGEE. This CDR3 contains 15 residues. The CDR3 nucleotides read TGTGCCAGCAGCGCCTTGACAGGGGGCGGCTATGGCTCCACCTTC. Translated: CASSALTGGGYGSTF.

The chain links TRBV12-3 or TRBV12-4 to TRBJ1-1; D unclear. This CDR3 has 15 residues. V dropped 2 bases and J dropped 1 base, with 11 bases sitting between them. CDR3 region: CASSLLVGRNTEAFF. Written as DNA, the CDR3 is TGTGCCAGCAGTTTACTCGTAGGTAGGAACACTGAAGCTTTCTTT.